These 19 T cell receptor beta chains share one sample of origin, sequenced in a study of shared clonotypes between healthy human individuals. CD45RO-negative, CCR7-positively selected cells formed the naive CD8 fraction, excluding terminally differentiated effector memory CD45RA+ cells. TCRdb's copy holds only in-frame clones and misses some; the assay was immunoSEQ multiplex PCR. The sample has around 640,000 clones, about 96% seen once. The sample was naive CD8+ T cells sorted from blood. All receptors derive from a woman in her thirties in good health.

The rearrangement links TRBV11-2 to TRBJ2-1; D unclear. The V gene's germline CDR1 is SGHAT and CDR2 FQNNGV. CDR3 size: 15 residues. The V and J ends lost 2 bases and 0 bases respectively, with 8 bases between them. The CDR3 loop reads CASSLHVSSYNEQFF. The CDR3 nucleotides read TGTGCCAGCAGCTTACACGTAAGCTCCTACAATGAGCAGTTCTTC.

The V gene is TRBV19, the J gene TRBJ1-2; D perhaps matches TRBD1 (5 bases). The CDR3 runs 14 residues. The germline CDR1 and CDR2 sequences are LNHDA and SQIVND (reference sequence). V was pared by 3 bases and J by 3 bases, with 11 bases between. CDR3 DNA: TGTGCCAGTAGTATCTTAGGGACGGACTATGGCTACACCTTC. This sequence encodes CASSILGTDYGYTF.

This chain uses TRBV28 with TRBJ2-3; 8 nucleotides line up with TRBD1. The CDR3 contains 14 residues. V shed 6 bases and J 2 bases; nucleotides not matched to a gene: 4. Germline values: CDR1 MDHEN, CDR2 SYDVKM. The CDR3 DNA sequence: TGTGCCAGCAGCTACAGGGGGTCCACAGATACGCAGTATTTT. It specifies CASSYRGSTDTQYF.

The chain has TRBV7-6 and TRBJ2-5, with D perhaps TRBD2 (5 bases). This CDR3 has 16 amino acids. Germline V gene sequence: CDR1 SGHVS, CDR2 FNYEAQ. V was trimmed by 5 bases and J by 5 bases, leaving 21 bases between them. The CDR3 DNA is TGTGCCAGCAGCCCCCTCCCCACCAGCGGAGTCGAGACCCAGTACTTC. Encoded protein: CASSPLPTSGVETQYF.

The rearrangement joins TRBV9 to TRBJ1-1, with D perhaps TRBD1 (6 bases). This CDR3 region has 14 residues. Looked up from germline, CDR1 is SGDLS and CDR2 is YYNGEE. Trimming removed 3 bases at V and 4 bases at J, with 13 bases between. The CDR3 region has the DNA TGTGCCAGCAGCGAATGGGGGGCGACCACTGAAGCTTTCTTT. The encoded protein is CASSEWGATTEAFF.

This rearrangement joins TRBV27 to TRBJ1-2; D is uncertain. The CDR3 extends over 14 amino acids. The V end was cut by 5 bases, the J end by 4 bases, with 14 bases between. Germline CDR1 reads MNHEY; CDR2 reads SMNVEV (reference sequence). The CDR3 DNA reads TGTGCCAGCAGTCACGGGCCGAGTCGCTATGGCTACACCTTC. Protein sequence: CASSHGPSRYGYTF.

This clone was detected once. This chain joins TRBV27 and TRBJ2-3; 11 nucleotides agree with TRBD2. The length of the CDR3 is 15 residues. V shed 5 bases and J 6 bases; nucleotides not matched to a gene: 7. Germline-derived CDR1 and CDR2 are MNHEY and SMNVEV (reference sequence). The CDR3 reads CASSLGLAEGDTQYF. CDR3 DNA: TGTGCCAGCAGTCTGGGACTAGCGGAGGGGGATACGCAGTATTTT.

This chain links TRBV7-8 with TRBJ2-1, with 14 bases aligning to TRBD2. CDR3 size: 18 residues. V was pared by 5 bases and J by 5 bases, with 11 bases of the junction left unmatched. In germline, CDR1 is SGHVS, CDR2 FQNEAQ. CDR3 DNA: TGTGCCAGCAGCGTCAGACTAGCGGGAGGGCCTGTGGACAATGAGCAGTTCTTC. Amino acid sequence: CASSVRLAGGPVDNEQFF.

The genes are TRBV27 and TRBJ2-5; tentatively, D is TRBD1 (5 bases). The CDR3 length is 16 residues. Looked up from germline, CDR1 is MNHEY and CDR2 is SMNVEV (reference sequence). With 3 bases removed from V and 5 bases from J, the gap between germline ends came to 19 bases. The CDR3 DNA is TGTGCCAGCAGTTTTGGGCCCCCCCAGGGTTGGGAGACCCAGTACTTC. It yields the protein CASSFGPPQGWETQYF.

The DNA for the CDR3 is TGTGCCAGCAGCCCCGGAGTAGCGGGGAACTACGAGCAGTACTTC. It translates to CASSPGVAGNYEQYF. The chain combines TRBV7-8 with TRBJ2-7; TRBD2 agrees at 8 bases. CDR3 length equals 15 residues. Losses at the gene ends were 5 bases for V and 3 bases for J; bases not matched to a gene: 9. Germline V lookup: CDR1 SGHVS, CDR2 FQNEAQ.

This clone was detected only a few times. This rearrangement joins TRBV2 to TRBJ2-7; 7 nucleotides line up with TRBD2. V was pared by 5 bases and J by 5 bases, with 9 bases of the junction left unmatched. This CDR3 has 14 residues. Germline CDR1 and CDR2: SNHLY and FYNNEI. The CDR3 protein is CASSWDYSKNEQYF. The CDR3 nucleotides are TGTGCCAGCAGTTGGGACTACTCAAAAAACGAGCAGTACTTC.

The rearrangement joins TRBV12-1 to TRBJ2-4; the D segment call TRBD1 is taken from the table without a DNA check. TRBV12-1 is annotated as a pseudogene. There are 19 residues in the CDR3. CDR3 in DNA: TGTGCCAGCAGCTTTGCGATAATTGACAGACGACTAGCCAAAAACATTCAGTACTTC. This encodes CASSFAIIDRRLAKNIQYF.

V usage is TRBV5-8 and J usage is TRBJ2-7, with TRBD2 identical over 14 bases. Germline V gene sequence: CDR1 SGHTS, CDR2 YDEGEE. The CDR3 spans 16 residues. The J segment lost 7 bases and the V segment lost 5 bases, leaving 11 bases of the junction unmatched. The CDR3 here is CASRPFPGLAGDEQYF. The CDR3 nucleotides are TGTGCCAGCAGACCATTTCCGGGACTAGCGGGAGATGAGCAGTACTTC.

The CDR3 coding sequence is TGTGCCACGCTAGGGCCCACCGGGGAGCTGTTTTTT. Its translation: CATLGPTGELFF. The gene calls are TRBV27 and TRBJ2-2; unclear D gene. The V gene lost 10 bases and the J gene lost 4 bases, with 10 bases spanning the gap. CDR1 is MNHEY and CDR2 is SMNVEV in the germline V gene (reference sequence). The length of the CDR3 is 12 residues.

Worth noting for this clone: Other DNA sequences from this sample encode an identical CDR3 as well. V gene TRBV27 combines with J gene TRBJ2-7; perhaps D is TRBD1 or TRBD2 (5 bases each). The germline V and J ends were trimmed by 2 bases and 3 bases, with 11 bases remaining between them. The CDR3 extends over 14 amino acids. Germline V lookup: CDR1 MNHEY, CDR2 SMNVEV (reference sequence). The chain's CDR3 is CASSLAGSSYEQYF. For the CDR3, the DNA is TGTGCCAGCAGTTTAGCAGGGAGTAGCTACGAGCAGTACTTC.

J is TRBJ1-1 and V is TRBV7-2, with a possible D match to TRBD1 (5 bases). Trimming cost V 1 base and J 8 bases, with 20 bases left between them. CDR1 and CDR2 (germline): SGHTA, FQGNSA. The CDR3 covers 16 residues. The CDR3 loop is CASSLVARGGVREAFF. CDR3 DNA: TGTGCCAGCAGCTTAGTAGCCCGGGGAGGGGTGAGGGAAGCTTTCTTT.

This clone was picked up one time. The J gene is TRBJ2-7, the V gene TRBV4-1; D tentatively fits TRBD1 or TRBD2 (5 bases each). Trimming removed 0 bases from V and 6 bases from J, with 15 bases in between. This CDR3 comprises 15 residues. Germline loops: CDR1 MGHRA, CDR2 YSYEKL. CDR3 in amino acids: CASSQDSRPGGEQYF. The CDR3 DNA reads as TGCGCCAGCAGCCAAGATTCGCGGCCTGGGGGCGAGCAGTACTTC.

The V and J genes are TRBV27 and TRBJ2-1; a possible D gene is TRBD2 (5 bases). The CDR3 has 14 residues. Trimming stripped 8 bases from V and 0 bases from J, with 11 bases between. Germline values: CDR1 MNHEY, CDR2 SMNVEV (reference sequence). CDR3 protein: CASFSVSSYNEQFF. DNA of the CDR3: TGTGCCAGCTTTAGCGTTAGCTCCTACAATGAGCAGTTCTTC.

This clone was seen a handful of times. This same CDR3 is encoded by further DNA sequences in the sample. The rearrangement joins TRBV11-2 to TRBJ2-7; D not certain. Germline assignment: CDR1 SGHAT and CDR2 FQNNGV. CDR3 length equals 12 residues. V was trimmed by 3 bases and J by 2 bases, leaving 5 bases between them. The CDR3 region is CASSFVPYEQYF. As DNA, the CDR3 is TGTGCCAGCAGCTTTGTCCCCTACGAGCAGTACTTC.